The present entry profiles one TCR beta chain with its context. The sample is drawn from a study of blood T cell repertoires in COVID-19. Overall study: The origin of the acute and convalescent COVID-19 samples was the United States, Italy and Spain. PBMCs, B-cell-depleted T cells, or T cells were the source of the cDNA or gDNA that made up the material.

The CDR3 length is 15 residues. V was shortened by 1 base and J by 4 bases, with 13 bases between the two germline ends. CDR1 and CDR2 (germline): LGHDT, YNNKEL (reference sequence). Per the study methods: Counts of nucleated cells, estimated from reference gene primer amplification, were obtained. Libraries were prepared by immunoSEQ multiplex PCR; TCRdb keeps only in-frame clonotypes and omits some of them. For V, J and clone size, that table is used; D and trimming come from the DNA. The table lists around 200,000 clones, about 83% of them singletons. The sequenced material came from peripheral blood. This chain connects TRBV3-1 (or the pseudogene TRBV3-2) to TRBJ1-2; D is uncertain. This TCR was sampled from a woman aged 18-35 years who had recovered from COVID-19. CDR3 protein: CASSQGAGSGYGYTF. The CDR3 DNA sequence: TGTGCCAGCAGCCAAGGGGCAGGTTCAGGCTATGGCTACACCTTC.